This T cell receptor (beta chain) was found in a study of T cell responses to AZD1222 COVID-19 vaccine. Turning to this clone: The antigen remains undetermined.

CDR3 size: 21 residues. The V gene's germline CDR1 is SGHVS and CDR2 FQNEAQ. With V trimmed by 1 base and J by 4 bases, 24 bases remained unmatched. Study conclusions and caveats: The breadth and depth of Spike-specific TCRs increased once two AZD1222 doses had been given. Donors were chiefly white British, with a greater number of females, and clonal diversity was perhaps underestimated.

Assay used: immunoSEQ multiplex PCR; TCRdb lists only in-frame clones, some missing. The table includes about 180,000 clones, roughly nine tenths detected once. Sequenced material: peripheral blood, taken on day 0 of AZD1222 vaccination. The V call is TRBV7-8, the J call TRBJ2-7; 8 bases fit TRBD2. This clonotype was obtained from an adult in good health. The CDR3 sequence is CASSLDTGGRELDRRVYEQYV. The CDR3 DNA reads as TGTGCCAGCAGCTTAGACACGGGGGGGCGGGAATTGGACAGAAGAGTATACGAGCAGTACGTC.